The text below deals with one T cell receptor beta chain. The data were taken from a study of glioma-infiltrating T cells after dendritic cell vaccination. Isocitrate dehydrogenase mutation was absent in all glioblastoma patients. Losses at the gene ends were 5 bases for V and 7 bases for J; bases not matched to a gene: 1. Germline assignment: CDR1 SNHLY and CDR2 FYNNEI. This CDR3 has 11 amino acids. TCRB CDR3 was amplified from 2 ug genomic DNA or less. Measured with immunoSEQ multiplex PCR; TCRdb has only the in-frame clones, and not every one. The repertoire holds approximately 82,000 clones, with about 90% as singletons.

Sequences were derived from blood, sampled before dendritic cell vaccination. The sequence was obtained from a human donor with glioblastoma. The chain uses TRBV2 and TRBJ1-1; TRBD1 matches 7 bases. The CDR3 region has the DNA TGTGCCAGCAGTAGACAGGGTGAAGCTTTCTTT. Translation: CASSRQGEAFF.